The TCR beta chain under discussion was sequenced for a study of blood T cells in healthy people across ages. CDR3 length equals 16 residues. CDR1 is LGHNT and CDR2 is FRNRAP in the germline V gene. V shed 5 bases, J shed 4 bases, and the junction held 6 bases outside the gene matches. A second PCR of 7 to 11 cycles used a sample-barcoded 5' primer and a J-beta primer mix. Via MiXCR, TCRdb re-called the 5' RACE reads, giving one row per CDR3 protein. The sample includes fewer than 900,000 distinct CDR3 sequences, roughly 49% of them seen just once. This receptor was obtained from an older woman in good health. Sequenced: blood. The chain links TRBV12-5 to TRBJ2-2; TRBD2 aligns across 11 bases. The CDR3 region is CASGLLTSGATGELFF. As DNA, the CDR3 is TGTGCTAGTGGTCTTCTGACTAGCGGGGCCACCGGGGAGCTGTTTTTT.